Here is one TCR beta chain with its context. Its antigen is currently unknown. Sequencing used immunoSEQ multiplex PCR; TCRdb keeps in-frame clones, though not all of them. The sample shows about 320,000 clones, about 85% of them seen only once. The data are from a study of Ad26.COV2.S vaccination and SARS-CoV-2 variants. Across the whole study: Donor had been placed in the Ad26.COV2.S arm of the COV1001 trial. Study-wide results and limits: It is possible that the TCR breadth and depth analyses underestimated the total T cell responses. Reportedly, after vaccination the spike-specific CD8+ and CD4+ T cell responses displayed substantial breadth.

Indicated treatment: roughly 18 received Ad26.COV2.S at low or high dose, single or two shots; 5 received placebo; per-sample allocation not given. Specimen acquisition occurred on day 63 following the initial vaccine or placebo injection. Germline CDR1 SEHNR, CDR2 FQNEAQ (reference sequence). This CDR3 has 14 amino acids. V lost 7 bases, J lost 6 bases, and 13 bases lay in between. V gene TRBV7-9 combines with J gene TRBJ1-6; no clear D gene. The specimen comprised peripheral blood, sampled in a trial of Ad26.COV2.S vaccine versus placebo. The TCR comes from a person aged 18-65 years who received the Ad26.COV2.S COVID-19 vaccine or a placebo. Here the CDR3 reads CASNEESPNSPLHF. The CDR3 nucleotides are TGTGCCAGCAACGAGGAGAGTCCTAATTCACCCCTCCACTTT.